The 4 T cell receptor beta chains listed next were all sequenced from one sample in a study of Ad26.COV2.S vaccination and SARS-CoV-2 variants. Treatment reported: roughly 19 received Ad26.COV2.S at low or high dose, single or two shots; roughly five received placebo; per-sample allocation not given. Following the first vaccine or placebo injection, samples were taken on day 63. Clones were read by immunoSEQ multiplex PCR, and TCRdb kept only the in-frame ones, dropping some. The sample holds around 350,000 clones, more than 75% seen once. Sequences were derived from peripheral blood, sampled in a trial of Ad26.COV2.S vaccine versus placebo. The receptors come from a person between 18 and 65 years old who received the Ad26.COV2.S COVID-19 vaccine or a placebo.

CDR3 sequence: CASSLVATNEKLFF. CDR3 sequence (DNA): TGTGCCAGCAGTTTAGTTGCAACTAATGAAAAACTGTTTTTT. The chain uses TRBV6-5 and TRBJ1-4, with unresolved D. The CDR3 is 14 amino acids. Deletions cut 4 bases from V and 0 bases from J, with 6 bases between. The V gene's germline CDR1 is MNHEY and CDR2 SVGAGI.

This clone was seen a handful of times. The chain has TRBV20-1 and TRBJ1-4; weak D call: TRBD1 (6 bases). The CDR3 contains 11 residues. The V gene lost 3 bases and the J gene lost 14 bases, with 13 bases spanning the gap. Germline CDR1 and CDR2: DFQATT and SNEGSKA (reference sequence). The CDR3 DNA follows: TGCAGTGCTAGCCCCGGCCAGGGGCTGTTTTTT. Protein product: CSASPGQGLFF.

The chain joins TRBV19 to TRBJ1-2, with D unresolved. The CDR3 spans 15 residues. Trimming took off 3 bases at V and 0 bases at J, with 11 bases between the two ends. CDR1 is LNHDA, CDR2 SQIVND, per germline (reference sequence). CDR3 sequence (DNA): TGTGCCAGTAGTATTAGACTTGTTCCTAACTATGGCTACACCTTC. The encoded protein is CASSIRLVPNYGYTF. The variable domain in full, completed from reference TRBV19 and TRBJ1-2, reads DGGITQSPKYLFRKEGQNVTLSCEQNLNHDAMYWYRQDPGQGLRLIYYSQIVNDFQKGDIAEGYSVSREKKESFPLTVTSAQKNPTAFYLCASSIRLVPNYGYTFGSGTRLTVV.

This clone was detected once. CDR3 bases: TGTGCCAGTAGTATTTCGGCGGGAGGGCCGAACAGTGAGCAGTTCTTC. Its translation is CASSISAGGPNSEQFF. The chain recombines TRBV19 with TRBJ2-1, with 9 positions matching TRBD2. The V and J ends lost 3 bases and 9 bases, in that order; junction bases with no gene match: 12. Germline V gene sequence: CDR1 LNHDA, CDR2 SQIVND (reference sequence). CDR3 length equals 16 residues.